These 21 T cell receptor beta chains were all obtained from the same sample, sequenced in a study of shared clonotypes between healthy human individuals. TCRdb's table, derived via immunoSEQ multiplex PCR, lists solely in-frame clones and lacks some. Among more than 500,000 clones listed, about 95% were seen once. Terminally differentiated effector memory CD45RA+ cells were left out of the naive CD8 fraction, which was CD45RO-negative and positively selected for CCR7. The sequencing input was naive CD8+ T cells sorted from blood. The receptors come from a woman aged 25-40 years in good health.

This chain connects TRBV15 to TRBJ1-5; 9 bases match TRBD1. CDR3 length equals 17 residues. Germline CDR1 and CDR2: LNHNV and YYDKDF (reference sequence). V gave up 1 base and J gave up 2 bases; unmatched junction bases: 6. The CDR3, as DNA: TGTGCCACCAGCAGAGGACAGGGGGGCTTGGGCAATCAGCCCCAGCATTTT. Its translation is CATSRGQGGLGNQPQHF.

The chain has TRBV2 and TRBJ2-3, with TRBD1 identical over 7 bases. The CDR3 is 17 amino acids. The germline V gene has CDR1 SNHLY and CDR2 FYNNEI. With V trimmed by 6 bases and J by 5 bases, 17 bases remained unmatched. The CDR3 nucleotides are TGTGCCAGCAGGGACTCTTACAGGGGCCAGGTAGGAGATACGCAGTATTTT. It codes for CASRDSYRGQVGDTQYF.

V usage is TRBV10-1 and J usage is TRBJ2-1; 9 bases line up with TRBD2. The CDR3 sequence is 18 residues long. V gave up 2 bases and J gave up 8 bases; unmatched junction bases: 16. Germline V CDR1 and CDR2: WNHNN, SYGVQD (reference sequence). CDR3 residues: CASSEGPRASGVLDEQFF. The CDR3 nucleotides are TGCGCCAGCAGTGAGGGGCCCCGAGCTAGCGGGGTTTTGGATGAGCAGTTCTTC.

Comment on this clone: In the same sample, other DNA sequences code for this CDR3. The CDR3 DNA reads as TGTGCCAGCAGTTCGGGACCGGGACAGGGAAACTATGGCTACACCTTC. Its translation is CASSSGPGQGNYGYTF. The genes are TRBV27 and TRBJ1-2, with TRBD1 matching over 9 bases. Germline V CDR1 and CDR2: MNHEY, SMNVEV (reference sequence). V lost 4 bases and J lost 2; bases outside the gene matches: 8. The CDR3 loop spans 16 amino acids.

The rearrangement uses TRBV29-1 and TRBJ2-7, with TRBD2 identical over 10 bases. Germline lookup yields CDR1 SQVTM and CDR2 ANQGSEA. With V trimmed by 6 bases and J by 1 base, 3 bases remained unmatched. The CDR3 extends over 13 amino acids. CDR3 nucleotides: TGCAGCGTAGCGGGAGGGCCATCCTACGAGCAGTACTTC. Protein product: CSVAGGPSYEQYF.

V is TRBV27 and J is TRBJ2-7, with 7 bases fitting TRBD1. This CDR3 spans 15 amino acids. V lost 7 bases, J lost 4 bases, and 13 bases stayed unmatched. Germline-derived CDR1 and CDR2 are MNHEY and SMNVEV (reference sequence). CDR3 in amino acids: CASTVGSGGPYEQYF. The CDR3 coding sequence is TGTGCCAGCACCGTAGGGTCAGGGGGTCCGTACGAGCAGTACTTC.

In its sample, this clone was seen once. Other DNA sequences from this sample encode an identical CDR3 as well. CDR3 coding DNA: TGTGCCAGCAGTTTAAGGGGATACAATGAGCAGTTCTTC. It is translated as CASSLRGYNEQFF. The chain recombines TRBV27 with TRBJ2-1, with D perhaps matching TRBD1 (5 bases). The CDR3 length is 13 residues. Germline V lookup: CDR1 MNHEY, CDR2 SMNVEV (reference sequence). Trimming removed 2 bases from V and 4 bases from J, with 6 bases in between.

In this sample, this clone turned up many times. Other nucleotide sequences from this sample produce the same CDR3. The chain recombines TRBV28 with TRBJ2-1; no firm D call. Germline assignment: CDR1 MDHEN and CDR2 SYDVKM. The ends were cut back, 7 bases at V and 4 bases at J, with 5 bases in the middle. This CDR3 comprises 11 residues. This chain's CDR3 is CASTTYNEQFF. CDR3 nucleotide sequence: TGTGCCAGCACCACATACAATGAGCAGTTCTTC. Variable domain in full (rest from reference TRBV28 and TRBJ2-1): DVKVTQSSRYLVKRTGEKVFLECVQDMDHENMFWYRQDPGLGLRLIYFSYDVKMKEKGDIPEGYSVSREKKERFSLILESASTNQTSMYLCASTTYNEQFFGPGTRLTVL.

In regard to this clone: This CDR3 is also generated by other DNA sequences in the sample. V usage is TRBV7-8 and J usage is TRBJ2-7, with D tentatively TRBD2 (6 bases). CDR3 length: 15 amino acids. Germline lookup yields CDR1 SGHVS and CDR2 FQNEAQ. The ends were cut back, 2 bases at V and 0 bases at J, with 11 bases in the middle. In DNA, the CDR3 is TGTGCCAGCAGCTTACTTTCCGGGAGCTCCTACGAGCAGTACTTC. This codes for CASSLLSGSSYEQYF. Variable domain in full (rest from reference TRBV7-8 and TRBJ2-7): GAGVSQSPRYKVAKRGQDVALRCDPISGHVSLFWYQQALGQGPEFLTYFQNEAQLDKSGLPSDRFFAERPEGSVSTLKIQRTQQEDSAVYLCASSLLSGSSYEQYFGPGTRLTVT.

The chain joins TRBV7-9 to TRBJ2-5; D is ambiguous. V was pared by 4 bases and J by 2 bases, with 11 bases between. Per the germline V gene, CDR1 is SEHNR and CDR2 is FQNEAQ (reference sequence). This CDR3 spans 14 amino acids. The CDR3, as DNA: TGTGCCAGCAGCTCTCCACGGCCGCAAGAGACCCAGTACTTC. Translated, it gives CASSSPRPQETQYF. The full variable domain, its missing parts supplied by reference TRBV7-9 and TRBJ2-5, is DTGVSQNPRHKITKRGQNVTFRCDPISEHNRLYWYRQTLGQGPEFLTYFQNEAQLEKSRLLSDRFSAERPKGSFSTLEIQRTEQGDSAMYLCASSSPRPQETQYFGPGTRLLVL.

The chain couples TRBV29-1 to TRBJ2-7; 16 bases map to TRBD2. V dropped 4 bases and J dropped 7; count of bases not matched to a gene: 10. Germline CDR1 is SQVTM and CDR2 is ANQGSEA. The CDR3 covers 16 residues. The CDR3 bases are TGCAGCGTTGCCCCAGGGACTAGCGGGAGGGCGAATGAGCAGTACTTC. Protein: CSVAPGTSGRANEQYF.

CDR3 region: CASSQEGGGRGYTF. For the CDR3, the DNA is TGCGCCAGCAGCCAAGAGGGTGGGGGCCGTGGCTACACCTTC. The chain has TRBV4-1 and TRBJ1-2, with a weak D call TRBD1 (6 bases). Germline lookup yields CDR1 MGHRA and CDR2 YSYEKL. V was trimmed by 0 bases and J by 7 bases, leaving 12 bases between them. There are 14 residues in the CDR3.

The chain combines TRBV5-1 with TRBJ2-2; possibly TRBD1 for D (6 bases). The ends were cut back, 6 bases at V and 3 bases at J, with 12 bases in the middle. From germline, CDR1 is SGHRS and CDR2 YFSETQ. The CDR3 totals 14 residues. Written as DNA, the CDR3 is TGCGCCAGCACGGTACAGGGAGACACCGGGGAGCTGTTTTTT. Residues: CASTVQGDTGELFF.

The V call is TRBV27, the J call TRBJ2-7, with 8 bases aligning to TRBD2. V shed 4 bases and J 2 bases; nucleotides not matched to a gene: 7. Germline V gene sequence: CDR1 MNHEY, CDR2 SMNVEV (reference sequence). This CDR3 is 15 amino acids long. The CDR3 protein is CASSSAAGGPYEQYF. CDR3 bases: TGTGCCAGCAGTTCAGCCGCGGGGGGCCCCTACGAGCAGTACTTC.

This chain joins TRBV5-6 and TRBJ2-1, with TRBD1 matching 10 bases. CDR1 and CDR2 from the germline V gene are SGHDT and YYEEEE. V trimming: 3 bases; J trimming: 5 bases; junction bases outside the gene matches: 2. CDR3 length: 14 residues. The CDR3 protein is CASSWDRGDNEQFF. The DNA for the CDR3 is TGTGCCAGCAGCTGGGACAGGGGAGACAATGAGCAGTTCTTC.

This rearrangement joins TRBV4-2 to TRBJ2-7; D possibly corresponds to TRBD1 (6 bases). CDR3 length: 15 residues. CDR1 is LGHNA, CDR2 YNFKEQ, per germline. Deletions cut 4 bases from V and 1 base from J, with 14 bases between. CDR3 residues: CASSRDLQGSYEQYF. The CDR3 DNA reads TGTGCCAGCAGCCGAGACCTGCAGGGGTCCTACGAGCAGTACTTC.

This chain uses TRBV10-1 with TRBJ2-7; TRBD2 matches 9 bases. With 3 bases clipped from V and 0 bases from J, the junction kept 6 bases outside the gene matches. Germline lookup yields CDR1 WNHNN and CDR2 SYGVQD (reference sequence). This CDR3 region has 16 residues. CDR3 nucleotide sequence: TGCGCCAGCAGTGATACCGTTAGCGGGAGCTCCTACGAGCAGTACTTC. Residues: CASSDTVSGSSYEQYF.

Concerning this clone: A read error may account for a junction end that differs from germline. The chain recombines TRBV27 with TRBJ1-2; D is unresolved. CDR1 and CDR2 from the germline V gene are MNHEY and SMNVEV (reference sequence). CDR3 length: 11 amino acids. CDR3 sequence reads: CASMGSTPLFF. The DNA of the CDR3 is TGTGCCAGCATGGGAAGCACGCCACTCTTTTTC.

The V and J genes are TRBV28 and TRBJ2-7; D is undetermined. V was pared by 6 bases and J by 6 bases, with 12 bases between. Germline CDR1 MDHEN, CDR2 SYDVKM. The CDR3 has 12 residues. The CDR3 coding sequence is TGTGCCAGCAGCTCTGGACCCAGCGAGCAGTACTTC. It encodes CASSSGPSEQYF.

The rearrangement uses TRBV19 and TRBJ1-2; no clear D gene. Germline CDR1 and CDR2: LNHDA and SQIVND (reference sequence). Trimming removed 7 bases at V and 0 bases at J, with 9 bases between. CDR3 length: 13 amino acids. CDR3 in amino acids: CASNGLTNYGYTF. The CDR3 nucleotides are TGTGCCAGTAACGGGCTTACTAACTATGGCTACACCTTC.

In nucleotides, the CDR3 is TGCGCCAGCAGTGACGCGGGAGGGCCAAGGGATACGCAGTATTTT. Residues: CASSDAGGPRDTQYF. V gene TRBV10-1 combines with J gene TRBJ2-3; 9 positions agree with TRBD2. CDR1 is WNHNN, CDR2 SYGVQD, per germline (reference sequence). The CDR3 sequence is 15 residues long. J lost 6 bases, V lost 3 bases, and 7 bases had no gene match.